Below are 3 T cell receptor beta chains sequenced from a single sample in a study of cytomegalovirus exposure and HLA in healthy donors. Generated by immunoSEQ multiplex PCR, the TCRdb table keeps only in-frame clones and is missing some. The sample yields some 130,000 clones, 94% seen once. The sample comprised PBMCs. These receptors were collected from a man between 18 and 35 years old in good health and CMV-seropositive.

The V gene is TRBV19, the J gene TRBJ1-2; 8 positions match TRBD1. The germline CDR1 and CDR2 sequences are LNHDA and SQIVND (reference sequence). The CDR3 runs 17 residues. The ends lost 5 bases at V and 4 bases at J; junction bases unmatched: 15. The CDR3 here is CASSSGQGWPGRYGYTF. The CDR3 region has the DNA TGTGCCAGTAGTTCAGGACAGGGCTGGCCTGGACGCTATGGCTACACCTTC.

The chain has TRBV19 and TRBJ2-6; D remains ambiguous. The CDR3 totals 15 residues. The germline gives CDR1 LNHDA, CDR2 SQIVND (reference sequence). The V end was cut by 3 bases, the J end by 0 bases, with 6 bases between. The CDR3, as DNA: TGTGCCAGTAGTATTGGCACCTCTGGGGCCAACGTCCTGACTTTC. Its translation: CASSIGTSGANVLTF.

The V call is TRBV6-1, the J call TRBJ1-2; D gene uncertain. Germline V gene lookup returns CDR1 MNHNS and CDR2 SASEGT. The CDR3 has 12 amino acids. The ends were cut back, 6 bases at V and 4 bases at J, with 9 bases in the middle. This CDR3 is CASSPLSYGYTF. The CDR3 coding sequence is TGTGCCAGCAGCCCCCTGAGCTATGGCTACACCTTC.